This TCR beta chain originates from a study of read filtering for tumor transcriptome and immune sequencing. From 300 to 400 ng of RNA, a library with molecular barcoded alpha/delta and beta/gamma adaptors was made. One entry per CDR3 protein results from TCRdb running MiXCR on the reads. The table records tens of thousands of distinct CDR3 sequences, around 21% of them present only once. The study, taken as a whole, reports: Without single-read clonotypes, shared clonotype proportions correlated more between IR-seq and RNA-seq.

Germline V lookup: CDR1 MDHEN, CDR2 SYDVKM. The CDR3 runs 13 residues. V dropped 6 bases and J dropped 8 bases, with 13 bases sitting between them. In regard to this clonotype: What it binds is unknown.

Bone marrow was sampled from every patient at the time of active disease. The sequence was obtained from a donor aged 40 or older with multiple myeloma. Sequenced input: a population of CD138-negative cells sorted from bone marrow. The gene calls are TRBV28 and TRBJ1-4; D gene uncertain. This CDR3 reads CASRLGRPEKLFF. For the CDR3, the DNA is TGTGCCAGCAGACTCGGCCGGCCCGAAAAACTGTTTTTT.